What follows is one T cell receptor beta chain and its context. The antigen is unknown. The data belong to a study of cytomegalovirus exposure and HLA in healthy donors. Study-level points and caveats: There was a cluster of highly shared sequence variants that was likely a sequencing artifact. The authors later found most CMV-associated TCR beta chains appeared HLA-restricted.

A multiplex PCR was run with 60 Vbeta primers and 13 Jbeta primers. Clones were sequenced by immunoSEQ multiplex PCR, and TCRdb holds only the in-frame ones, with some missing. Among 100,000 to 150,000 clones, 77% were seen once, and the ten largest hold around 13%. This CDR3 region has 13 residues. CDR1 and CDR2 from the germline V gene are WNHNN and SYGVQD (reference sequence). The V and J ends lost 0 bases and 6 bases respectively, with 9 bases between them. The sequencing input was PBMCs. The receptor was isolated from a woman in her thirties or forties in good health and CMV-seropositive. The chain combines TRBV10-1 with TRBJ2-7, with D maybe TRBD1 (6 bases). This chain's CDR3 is CASSESGGFEQYF. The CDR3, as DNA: TGCGCCAGCAGTGAGTCAGGGGGATTCGAGCAGTACTTC.